This T cell receptor (beta chain) was profiled in a study of T cell responses to AZD1222 COVID-19 vaccine. Findings and caveats of the study: Clonal diversity was possibly underestimated, and the donors were mostly white British, with more females.

As concerns this clone: Its antigen is still unknown.

Germline V gene sequence: CDR1 LGHDT, CDR2 YNNKEL (reference sequence). Trimming removed 4 bases at V and 4 bases at J, with 16 bases between. The CDR3 length is 16 residues. Sequenced by immunoSEQ multiplex PCR; TCRdb stores in-frame clones only, minus some. Of 85,000 or so clones listed, more than 70% are singletons. Second-dose timings of about 4 or about 12 weeks were pooled. This sample comprised peripheral blood, obtained 28 days after the second AZD1222 dose. The gene calls are TRBV3-1 (or the pseudogene TRBV3-2) and TRBJ2-2, with D maybe TRBD2 (6 bases). The source is an adult who received the AZD1222 COVID-19 vaccine. The CDR3 is CASSLPGVRGTGELFF. The DNA for the CDR3 is TGTGCCAGCAGCCTACCGGGGGTCCGAGGCACCGGGGAGCTGTTTTTT.